The 3 T cell receptor beta chains given below trace back to one sample, sequenced in a study of T cell repertoires in cytomegalovirus infection. These receptors have no identified antigens. TCRdb redid the calling of the reads with MiXCR, one entry per CDR3 protein. The sample contains under 150,000 distinct CDR3 sequences, approximately 24% of which appear only once. Material: PBMCs, sequenced either directly or after in vitro stimulation (not recorded which). Every receptor here comes from a human donor in good health (CMV status not recorded). Some clones in this sample may be carry-over from other donors' samples.

The chain uses TRBV6-2 or TRBV6-3 and TRBJ1-5; TRBD1 agrees at 9 bases. J was trimmed by 2 bases and V by 6 bases; bases with no gene match: 2. This CDR3 is 14 amino acids long. Germline V gives CDR1 MNHEY, CDR2 SVGEGT. The CDR3 protein is CASRGQGRNQPQHF. As DNA, the CDR3 is TGTGCCAGCAGGGGACAGGGACGCAATCAGCCCCAGCATTTT.

The table lists this clonotype with a few counts. The V and J genes are TRBV7-2 and TRBJ2-5; 9 nucleotides agree with TRBD1. This CDR3 comprises 16 residues. Per germline, CDR1 SGHTA and CDR2 FQGNSA. With 5 bases clipped from V and 5 bases from J, the junction kept 12 bases outside the gene matches. In nucleotides, the CDR3 is TGTGCCAGCAGCCAGCTACCGGGACAGGGACGCGAGACCCAGTACTTC. Translating it yields CASSQLPGQGRETQYF.

This clonotype was observed many times. This chain connects TRBV4-1 to TRBJ2-7; the match to TRBD1 covers 11 bases. J lost 3 bases, V lost 3 bases, and 4 bases had no gene match. The CDR3 has 15 amino acids. Germline V gene lookup returns CDR1 MGHRA and CDR2 YSYEKL. The CDR3 nucleotides read TGCGCCAGCAGCCATGGGGACAGGGGGTTCTACGAGCAGTACGTC. Its protein is CASSHGDRGFYEQYV.